The rows below give T cell receptor beta chains drawn from one sample of a study of T cells in Graves' hyperthyroidism and ophthalmopathy. TCRdb analysed the multiplex PCR reads with MiXCR anew, one entry per CDR3 protein. The data show hundreds of thousands of distinct CDR3 sequences, 15% to 20% seen once. Sequenced input: blood. The receptors shown here come from a woman under 30 with Graves' hyperthyroidism. Both conserved end residues are part of each CDR3. D genes are given only for firm matches. The listing skips clone size in some rows; elsewhere it reads once, few, many or a size class.

TRBV6-2/TRBV6-3,-,TRBJ2-7,-,CASRIDIHYEQYF,TGTGCCAGCAGAATCGACATTCACTACGAGCAGTACTTC
TRBV6-2/TRBV6-3,many,TRBJ2-7,-,CASSYTENYEQYF,TGTGCCAGCAGTTACACCGAGAACTACGAGCAGTACTTC
TRBV7-9,many,TRBJ1-2,TRBD1,CASSSSTGAVTF,TGTGCCAGCAGCTCCTCGACAGGGGCAGTCACCTTC
TRBV3-1,-,TRBJ1-1,-,CASSRQVRAYMTTEAFF,TGTGCCAGCAGCCGCCAAGTCAGGGCGTATATGACCACTGAAGCTTTCTTT
TRBV15,many,TRBJ2-7,TRBD1,CATSREYRTGYEQYF,TGTGCCACCAGCAGAGAGTACAGGACAGGGTACGAGCAGTACTTC
TRBV6-1,few,TRBJ1-2,-,CASSEDGTPKPSNYGYTF,TGTGCCAGCAGTGAAGACGGGACACCGAAACCCTCTAACTATGGCTACACCTTC
TRBV7-8,many,TRBJ2-5,-,CASSPPTGRETQYF,TGTGCCAGCAGCCCCCCAACGGGGAGGGAGACCCAGTACTTC
TRBV7-3,many,TRBJ2-2,TRBD1,CASGGGQGRGELFF,TGTGCCAGCGGAGGGGGACAGGGGCGCGGGGAGCTGTTTTTT
TRBV30,many,TRBJ1-2,-,CAWSDRGRGNYGYTF,TGTGCCTGGAGTGACCGGGGAAGGGGTAACTATGGCTACACCTTC
TRBV13,many,TRBJ1-1,-,CASSKQGSWAFF,TGTGCCAGCAGCAAACAGGGTTCCTGGGCTTTCTTT
TRBV6-5,-,TRBJ1-1,-,CASSYSTLNTDAFF,TGTGCCAGCAGTTACTCGACGTTGAACACTGATGCTTTCTTT
TRBV6-9,-,TRBJ2-4,-,CASLTQGGSIQYF,TGTGCCAGCTTAACCCAGGGGGGGAGCATTCAGTACTTC
TRBV11-2,few,TRBJ2-2,-,CASSLEWTPGELFF,TGTGCCAGCAGCTTAGAGTGGACTCCCGGGGAGCTGTTTTTT
TRBV6-4,many,TRBJ2-5,-,CASSERELETQYF,TGTGCCAGCAGTGAGAGGGAGCTAGAGACCCAGTACTTC
TRBV5-1,many,TRBJ1-5,-,CASSLEVNQPQHF,TGCGCCAGCAGCTTGGAAGTTAATCAGCCCCAGCATTTT
TRBV2,many,TRBJ2-5,TRBD1,CASSDGLGQGRRTQYF,TGTGCCAGCAGTGATGGTTTGGGACAGGGTCGACGAACCCAGTACTTC
TRBV30,-,TRBJ2-7,TRBD1,CAWSGQGFREQYF,TGTGCCTGGAGCGGACAGGGGTTCCGCGAGCAGTACTTC
TRBV11-2,many,TRBJ2-7,-,CASSLTGLQNYEQYF,TGTGCCAGCAGCTTAACGGGACTTCAAAACTACGAGCAGTACTTC
TRBV27,-,TRBJ2-2,-,CASSLERGGELLF,TGTGCCAGCAGTTTAGAAAGGGGGGGGGAGCTGTTGTTT
TRBV6-1,many,TRBJ1-5,-,CASQTDSHQPQHF,TGTGCCAGCCAGACAGACTCGCATCAGCCCCAGCATTTT
TRBV7-3,many,TRBJ2-2,TRBD1,CASSFRGPGELFF,TGTGCCAGCAGCTTTAGGGGGCCCGGGGAGCTGTTTTTT